This T cell receptor beta chain appears in the sequencing data of a study of cytomegalovirus exposure and HLA in healthy donors. Sequencing used immunoSEQ multiplex PCR; TCRdb keeps in-frame clones, though not all of them. In the table there are about 150,000 clones, about 94% of which are singletons. This receptor was taken from a man aged 18 to 35 in good health and CMV-seropositive. Specimen: PBMCs.

Here the CDR3 DNA reads TGTGCCAGCAGCCAATACCGGACTAGCGGGAGCATCTACGAGCAGTACTTC. Translating gives CASSQYRTSGSIYEQYF. The J gene is TRBJ2-7, the V gene TRBV14; TRBD2 matches at 13 bases. CDR1 is SGHDN, CDR2 FVKESK, per germline. CDR3 length: 17 amino acids. J was trimmed by 3 bases and V by 2 bases; bases with no gene match: 7.